A single sample is the source of the 31 T cell receptor beta chains below, sequenced in a study of blood T cell repertoires in COVID-19. Sequenced by immunoSEQ multiplex PCR; TCRdb stores in-frame clones only, minus some. The repertoire includes around 160,000 clones, around 85% of them detected once, and approximately 9.9% sits in the top ten. Sequencing was carried out using peripheral blood. The receptor source for this set is a man in his sixties with active or convalescent COVID-19.

This clone has a handful of counts. The V call is TRBV20-1, the J call TRBJ1-5; TRBD1 might be the D (6 bases). The CDR3 contains 14 residues. V lost 3 bases, J lost 0 bases, and 9 bases lay in between. CDR1 DFQATT and CDR2 SNEGSKA come from the germline V gene (reference sequence). In DNA form, the CDR3 reads TGCAGTGCTAGTTGGACAGTTAGCAATCAGCCCCAGCATTTT. This translates into CSASWTVSNQPQHF.

The V and J genes are TRBV5-1 and TRBJ1-1; no firm D call. The CDR3 loop spans 15 amino acids. Germline CDR1 reads SGHRS; CDR2 reads YFSETQ. V was pared by 0 bases and J by 1 base, with 10 bases between. The CDR3 sequence: CASSLVAAGNTEAFF. The CDR3 coding sequence is TGCGCCAGCAGCTTGGTAGCGGCGGGGAACACTGAAGCTTTCTTT.

This clone has only a few counts. This chain joins TRBV18 and TRBJ1-2, with unresolved D. Germline values: CDR1 KGHSH, CDR2 LQKENI. The CDR3 has 12 amino acids. Trimming removed 6 bases at V and 8 bases at J, with 13 bases between. CDR3 loop: CASSGEDGGYTF. CDR3 DNA: TGTGCCAGCTCCGGGGAGGATGGGGGCTACACCTTC.

This clone has only a few counts. The chain is built from TRBV5-1 and TRBJ2-5, with a tentative D call TRBD1 (5 bases). The germline V gene has CDR1 SGHRS and CDR2 YFSETQ. The CDR3 runs 16 residues. V lost 1 base to trimming and J lost 2 bases, with 15 bases between them. The CDR3 bases are TGCGCCAGCAGCTTGACCAGTGCAGGGCTGCAAGAGACCCAGTACTTC. It specifies CASSLTSAGLQETQYF.

The V call is TRBV7-2, the J call TRBJ2-5; TRBD2 agrees at 12 bases. The germline gives CDR1 SGHTA, CDR2 FQGNSA. The CDR3 is 14 residues long. Trimming at V came to 8 bases and at J to 5 bases, leaving 6 bases not matched to a gene. This chain's CDR3 is CASRPSGGAETQYF. In DNA, the CDR3 is TGTGCCAGCCGCCCTAGCGGGGGGGCGGAGACCCAGTACTTC.

V gene TRBV7-8 combines with J gene TRBJ1-5; tentative D call: TRBD1 (6 bases). Germline V CDR1 and CDR2: SGHVS, FQNEAQ. The CDR3 has 15 residues. Deletions cut 3 bases from V and 2 bases from J, with 11 bases between. CDR3 loop: CASSLGAGGNQPQHF. The DNA for the CDR3 is TGTGCCAGCAGCTTGGGAGCAGGGGGCAATCAGCCCCAGCATTTT. Full variable domain (rest looked up from reference TRBV7-8 and TRBJ1-5): GAGVSQSPRYKVAKRGQDVALRCDPISGHVSLFWYQQALGQGPEFLTYFQNEAQLDKSGLPSDRFFAERPEGSVSTLKIQRTQQEDSAVYLCASSLGAGGNQPQHFGDGTRLSIL.

This clone has a handful of counts. The V and J genes are TRBV19 and TRBJ1-4, with D possibly being TRBD1 (6 bases). Trimming stripped 5 bases from V and 8 bases from J, with 18 bases between. This CDR3 has 15 residues. Germline CDR1 LNHDA, CDR2 SQIVND (reference sequence). The CDR3 reads CASSVGTLHEEKLFF. CDR3 sequence (DNA): TGTGCCAGTAGTGTAGGGACACTCCACGAAGAAAAACTGTTTTTT.

This clone was found a few times. The J gene is TRBJ1-1, the V gene TRBV28, with 10 bases that match TRBD1. Trimming took 6 bases from V and 4 from J; bases not matched to a gene: 5. Germline values: CDR1 MDHEN, CDR2 SYDVKM. There are 14 residues in the CDR3. The CDR3 loop is CASREGQGSTEAFF. The CDR3 DNA sequence: TGTGCCAGCAGAGAGGGACAGGGGAGCACTGAAGCTTTCTTT.

Only a few counts were recorded for this clone. CDR3 nucleotide sequence: TGTGCCAGCAGTCCCGGGACAGAGGATGGCTACACCTTC. Translated: CASSPGTEDGYTF. The chain employs TRBV12-3 or TRBV12-4 and TRBJ1-2, with TRBD1 matching over 7 bases. V shed 5 bases, J shed 6 bases, and the junction held 6 bases outside the gene matches. The CDR3 is 13 residues long.

The rearrangement uses TRBV6-5 and TRBJ2-7; a weak D match, TRBD1 (6 bases). Trimming took 2 bases from V and 9 from J, leaving 20 bases between them. The CDR3 spans 15 residues. Germline V gives CDR1 MNHEY, CDR2 SVGAGI. CDR3 in DNA: TGTGCCAGCAGTTACCAAAGTCCGACAGGACTCGGGCAGTACTTC. Encoded protein: CASSYQSPTGLGQYF.

The chain is built from TRBV18 and TRBJ1-2; the match to TRBD1 covers 7 bases. Germline CDR1 KGHSH, CDR2 LQKENI. The CDR3 extends over 12 amino acids. With V trimmed by 5 bases and J by 10 bases, 7 bases remained unmatched. The CDR3 is CASSGLTGAYTF. CDR3 in DNA: TGTGCCAGCTCAGGGCTAACAGGGGCCTACACCTTC. The full variable domain, with the rest looked up from reference TRBV18 and TRBJ1-2, is NAGVMQNPRHLVRRRGQEARLRCSPMKGHSHVYWYRQLPEEGLKFMVYLQKENIIDESGMPKERFSAEFPKEGPSILRIQQVVRGDSAAYFCASSGLTGAYTFGSGTRLTVV.

V is TRBV6-5 and J is TRBJ1-1, with D possibly matching TRBD1 (6 bases). V dropped 6 bases and J dropped 4 bases, with 18 bases sitting between them. Germline lookup yields CDR1 MNHEY and CDR2 SVGAGI. The CDR3 sequence is 15 residues long. The CDR3 region is CASSSGGAGSTEAFF. CDR3 nucleotide sequence: TGTGCCAGCAGCTCGGGGGGCGCGGGCAGCACTGAAGCTTTCTTT.

This sequence joins TRBV24-1 and TRBJ2-4; 7 bases are shared with TRBD1. The CDR3 spans 14 residues. Germline CDR1 and CDR2: KGHDR and SFDVKD. The V and J ends lost 4 bases and 5 bases, in that order; junction bases with no gene match: 4. Written as DNA, the CDR3 is TGTGCCACCAGTGAAACCGGGACAGAAAACATTCAGTACTTC. This gives the protein CATSETGTENIQYF.

This clone was observed a handful of times. The chain links TRBV6-1 to TRBJ2-3, with 10 bases lining up with TRBD1. The J segment lost 6 bases and the V segment lost 6 bases, leaving 6 bases of the junction unmatched. The CDR3 extends over 14 amino acids. Germline V gene data show CDR1 as MNHNS and CDR2 as SASEGT. The CDR3 region has the DNA TGTGCCAGCAGGGGACAGGGGAGACACGATACGCAGTATTTT. Amino acid sequence: CASRGQGRHDTQYF.

The chain is built from TRBV18 and TRBJ2-5; 7 bases agree with TRBD1. With 5 bases clipped from V and 1 base from J, the junction kept 7 bases outside the gene matches. The CDR3 contains 15 residues. The V gene's germline CDR1 is KGHSH and CDR2 LQKENI. In DNA, the CDR3 is TGTGCCAGCTCAAGCGGCCGGGACAGCCAAGAGACCCAGTACTTC. It is translated as CASSSGRDSQETQYF. The entire variable domain, with the rest obtained from reference TRBV18 and TRBJ2-5, is as follows: NAGVMQNPRHLVRRRGQEARLRCSPMKGHSHVYWYRQLPEEGLKFMVYLQKENIIDESGMPKERFSAEFPKEGPSILRIQQVVRGDSAAYFCASSSGRDSQETQYFGPGTRLLVL.

V gene TRBV15 combines with J gene TRBJ2-3; TRBD2 agrees at 12 bases. The germline V gene has CDR1 LNHNV and CDR2 YYDKDF (reference sequence). The CDR3 sequence is 17 residues long. V gave up 1 base and J gave up 3 bases; unmatched junction bases: 5. CDR3 bases: TGTGCCACCAGCAGAGGCGATGGACTAGCGGGGACAGATACGCAGTATTTT. Translated: CATSRGDGLAGTDTQYF.

This clone has only one observation. The J gene is TRBJ1-1, the V gene TRBV4-1, with 9 bases identical to TRBD1. The germline V gene has CDR1 MGHRA and CDR2 YSYEKL. Losses at the gene ends were 7 bases for V and 3 bases for J; bases not matched to a gene: 12. The CDR3 runs to 16 residues. The CDR3 DNA follows: TGCGCCAGCACACCGGGACAGGGCGTTGGGGACACTGAAGCTTTCTTT. Its translation is CASTPGQGVGDTEAFF.

This chain uses TRBV2 with TRBJ2-3; the D gene is possibly TRBD1 (5 bases). V was clipped by 2 bases and J by 4 bases, with 16 bases between them. Germline CDR1 is SNHLY and CDR2 is FYNNEI. The CDR3 sequence is 16 residues long. This CDR3 reads CASSETPSRGADTQYF. In DNA form, the CDR3 reads TGTGCCAGCAGTGAAACCCCCTCAAGGGGCGCAGATACGCAGTATTTT.

The chain carries TRBV11-1 and TRBJ2-1, with D perhaps matching TRBD1 (6 bases). The CDR3 spans 13 residues. Germline V CDR1 and CDR2: SGHAT, FQDESV (reference sequence). V was pared by 0 bases and J by 9 bases, with 9 bases between. The CDR3 sequence is CASSLAGGSEQFF. Written as DNA, the CDR3 is TGTGCCAGCAGCTTAGCAGGGGGAAGTGAGCAGTTCTTC.

For the CDR3, the DNA is TGTGCCAGCAGCCAAGATTTGCCTAGCGGGGGGGGTGAGCAGTTCTTC. Protein product: CASSQDLPSGGGEQFF. The chain combines TRBV3-1 (or the pseudogene TRBV3-2) with TRBJ2-1; 12 nucleotides match TRBD2. J gave up 9 bases and V 0 bases, and 6 bases lay outside the gene matches. Germline V gene lookup returns CDR1 LGHDT and CDR2 YNNKEL (reference sequence). This CDR3 is 16 amino acids long.

The gene calls are TRBV15 and TRBJ2-7; D remains ambiguous. The CDR3 is made up of 14 amino acids. Trimming removed 0 bases from V and 2 bases from J, with 8 bases in between. Per the germline V gene, CDR1 is LNHNV and CDR2 is YYDKDF (reference sequence). CDR3: CATSRDTGTYEQYF. CDR3 bases: TGTGCCACCAGCAGAGATACGGGTACCTACGAGCAGTACTTC.

This chain links TRBV6-6 with TRBJ1-1; D not certain. This CDR3 comprises 15 residues. From germline, CDR1 is MNHNY and CDR2 SVGAGI (reference sequence). The V and J ends lost 0 bases and 5 bases respectively, with 13 bases between them. The CDR3 loop is CASSYSEEIGTEAFF. DNA of the CDR3: TGTGCCAGCAGTTACTCGGAGGAAATTGGGACTGAAGCTTTCTTT.

This clone occurred once. The chain carries TRBV2 and TRBJ1-1; D is unresolved. Germline values: CDR1 SNHLY, CDR2 FYNNEI. This CDR3 is built from 13 residues. V shed 4 bases and J shed 2 bases, with 8 bases lying between them. The CDR3 coding sequence is TGTGCCAGCAGTGGGCAGACTAACACTGAAGCTTTCTTT. Protein sequence: CASSGQTNTEAFF.

This sequence joins TRBV2 and TRBJ1-1; 7 bases map to TRBD1. In germline, CDR1 is SNHLY, CDR2 FYNNEI. CDR3 size: 14 residues. V was clipped by 5 bases and J by 4 bases; unmatched bases: 7. CDR3 nucleotides: TGTGCCAGCAGTACAGGGGCCTCGGGCACTGAAGCTTTCTTT. Its translation: CASSTGASGTEAFF.

The chain joins TRBV5-4 to TRBJ2-3; 8 bases fit TRBD2. The CDR3 runs to 17 residues. CDR1 SGHNT and CDR2 YYREEE come from the germline V gene (reference sequence). V was clipped by 1 base and J by 3 bases; unmatched bases: 10. The CDR3 loop is CASSLLYGGGSTDTQYF. In DNA, the CDR3 is TGTGCCAGCAGCTTGCTCTACGGGGGGGGTAGTACAGATACGCAGTATTTT.

The table lists this clone with a few counts. The V gene is TRBV28, the J gene TRBJ1-6; D is possibly TRBD1 (6 bases). CDR3 length: 17 residues. Trimming left V 1 base short and J 0 bases short, with 10 bases between. Germline V gene data show CDR1 as MDHEN and CDR2 as SYDVKM. The CDR3 sequence is CASSLFQGSSYNSPLHF. The CDR3 DNA sequence: TGTGCCAGCAGTTTATTCCAGGGGAGCTCCTATAATTCACCCCTCCACTTT.

This clone was found once. This rearrangement joins TRBV4-1 to TRBJ2-7, with 7 nucleotides matching TRBD1. Germline V gene lookup returns CDR1 MGHRA and CDR2 YSYEKL. This CDR3 has 17 residues. V lost 3 bases and J lost 0; bases outside the gene matches: 11. The CDR3, as DNA: TGCGCCAGCAGCCACCTACAACAGGGGTTCTCCTCCTACGAGCAGTACTTC. It yields the protein CASSHLQQGFSSYEQYF.

The CDR3 spells CASSPGRFIRELFF. In DNA, the CDR3 is TGCGCCAGCAGCCCTGGCAGGTTTATCAGGGAGCTGTTTTTT. The chain employs TRBV5-1 and TRBJ2-2; D gene ambiguous. The V and J ends lost 4 bases and 9 bases respectively, with 16 bases between them. Germline V CDR1 and CDR2: SGHRS, YFSETQ. The CDR3 contains 14 residues.

The chain joins TRBV2 to TRBJ2-5; tentative D call: TRBD2 (6 bases). This CDR3 has 13 amino acids. Trimming left V 11 bases short and J 1 base short, with 14 bases between. From germline, CDR1 is SNHLY and CDR2 FYNNEI. CDR3 DNA sequence: TGTGCCGGGGGAGGAGCGGGCCAAGAGACCCAGTACTTC. As protein: CAGGGAGQETQYF. Looking up the rest from reference TRBV2 and TRBJ2-5 gives the full variable domain: EPEVTQTPSHQVTQMGQEVILRCVPISNHLYFYWYRQILGQKVEFLVSFYNNEISEKSEIFDDQFSVERPDGSNFTLKIRSTKLEDSAMYFCAGGGAGQETQYFGPGTRLLVL.

The rearrangement uses TRBV7-8 and TRBJ1-5; weak D call: TRBD1 (6 bases). In germline, CDR1 is SGHVS, CDR2 FQNEAQ. With 1 base removed from V and 5 bases from J, the gap between germline ends came to 12 bases. This CDR3 has 15 residues. The CDR3 bases are TGTGCCAGCAGCTTAGGGGCAGGGGCGGATCAGCCCCAGCATTTT. Translation gives CASSLGAGADQPQHF.

The J gene is TRBJ2-7, the V gene TRBV28, with 10 bases identical to TRBD1. The CDR3 has 16 amino acids. Germline-derived CDR1 and CDR2 are MDHEN and SYDVKM. V dropped 4 bases and J dropped 4; count of bases not matched to a gene: 10. The CDR3 DNA reads TGTGCCAGCAGTTCCCCCCGGACAGGGGGATGGTACGAGCAGTACTTC. Its protein is CASSSPRTGGWYEQYF.